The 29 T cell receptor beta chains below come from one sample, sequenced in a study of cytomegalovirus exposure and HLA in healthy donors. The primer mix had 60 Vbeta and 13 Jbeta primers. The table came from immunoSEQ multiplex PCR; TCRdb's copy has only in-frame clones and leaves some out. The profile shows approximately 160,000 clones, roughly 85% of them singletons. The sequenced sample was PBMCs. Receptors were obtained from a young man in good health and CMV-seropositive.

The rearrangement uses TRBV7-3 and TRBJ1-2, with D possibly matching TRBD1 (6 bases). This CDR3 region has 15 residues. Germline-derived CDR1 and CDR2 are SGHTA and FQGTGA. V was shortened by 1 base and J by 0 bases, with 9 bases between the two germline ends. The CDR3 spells CASSLNPGANYGYTF. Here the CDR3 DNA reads TGTGCCAGCAGCTTAAATCCAGGGGCTAACTATGGCTACACCTTC.

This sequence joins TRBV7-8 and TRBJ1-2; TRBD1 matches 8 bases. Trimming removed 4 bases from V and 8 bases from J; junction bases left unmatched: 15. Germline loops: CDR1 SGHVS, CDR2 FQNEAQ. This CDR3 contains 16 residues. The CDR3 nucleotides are TGTGCCAGCAGCTCGCATGGTTCTCAGGGGGCAGGAGGCTACACCTTC. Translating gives CASSSHGSQGAGGYTF.

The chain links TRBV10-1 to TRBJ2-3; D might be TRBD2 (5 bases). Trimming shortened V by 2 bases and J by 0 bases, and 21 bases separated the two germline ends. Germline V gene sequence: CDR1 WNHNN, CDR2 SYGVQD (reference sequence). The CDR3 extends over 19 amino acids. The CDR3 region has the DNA TGCGCCAGCAGTGAGGACCCCTTTGAGGGTACCACTAGCACAGATACGCAGTATTTT. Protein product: CASSEDPFEGTTSTDTQYF.

The DNA of the CDR3 is TGTGCCAGCAGCGGACGGGACAGCTCCTACGAGCAGTACTTC. Its translation: CASSGRDSSYEQYF. This chain uses TRBV9 with TRBJ2-7, with TRBD1 matching 7 bases. The CDR3 contains 14 residues. Per the germline V gene, CDR1 is SGDLS and CDR2 is YYNGEE. V lost 3 bases and J lost 0; bases outside the gene matches: 3. Variable domain in full (rest from reference TRBV9 and TRBJ2-7): DSGVTQTPKHLITATGQRVTLRCSPRSGDLSVYWYQQSLDQGLQFLIQYYNGEERAKGNILERFSAQQFPDLHSELNLSSLELGDSALYFCASSGRDSSYEQYFGPGTRLTVT.

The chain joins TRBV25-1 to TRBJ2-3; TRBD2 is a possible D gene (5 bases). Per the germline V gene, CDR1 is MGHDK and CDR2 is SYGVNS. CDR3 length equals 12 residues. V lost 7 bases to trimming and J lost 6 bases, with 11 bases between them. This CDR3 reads CASTGLGDTQYF. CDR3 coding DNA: TGTGCCAGCACCGGACTTGGGGATACGCAGTATTTT.

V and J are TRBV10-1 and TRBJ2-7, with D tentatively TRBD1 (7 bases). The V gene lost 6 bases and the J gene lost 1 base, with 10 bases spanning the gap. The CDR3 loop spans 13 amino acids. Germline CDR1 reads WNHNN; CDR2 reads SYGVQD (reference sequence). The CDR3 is CASREGASYEQYF. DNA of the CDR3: TGCGCCAGCAGGGAGGGGGCATCCTACGAGCAGTACTTC.

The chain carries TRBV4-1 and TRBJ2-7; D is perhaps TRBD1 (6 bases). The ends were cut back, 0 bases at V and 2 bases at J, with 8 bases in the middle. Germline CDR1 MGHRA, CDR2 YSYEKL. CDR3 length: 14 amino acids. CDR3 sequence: CASSQDRTAYEQYF. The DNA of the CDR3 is TGCGCCAGCAGCCAAGACCGGACAGCCTACGAGCAGTACTTC.

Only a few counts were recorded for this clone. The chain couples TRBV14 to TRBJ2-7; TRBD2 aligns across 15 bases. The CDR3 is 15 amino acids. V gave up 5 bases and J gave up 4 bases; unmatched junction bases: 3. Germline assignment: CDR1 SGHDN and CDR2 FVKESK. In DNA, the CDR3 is TGTGCCAGCAGCGTCGGACTAGCGGGAGGGTACGAGCAGTACTTC. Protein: CASSVGLAGGYEQYF.

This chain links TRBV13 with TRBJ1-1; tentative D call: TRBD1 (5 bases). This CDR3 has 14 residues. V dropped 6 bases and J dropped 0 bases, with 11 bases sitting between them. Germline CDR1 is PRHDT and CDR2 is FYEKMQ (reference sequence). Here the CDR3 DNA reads TGTGCCAGCAGAACGGGGGGACTGAACACTGAAGCTTTCTTT. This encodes CASRTGGLNTEAFF. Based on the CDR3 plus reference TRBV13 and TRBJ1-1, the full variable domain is AAGVIQSPRHLIKEKRETATLKCYPIPRHDTVYWYQQGPGQDPQFLISFYEKMQSDKGSIPDRFSAQQFSDYHSELNMSSLELGDSALYFCASRTGGLNTEAFFGQGTRLTVV.

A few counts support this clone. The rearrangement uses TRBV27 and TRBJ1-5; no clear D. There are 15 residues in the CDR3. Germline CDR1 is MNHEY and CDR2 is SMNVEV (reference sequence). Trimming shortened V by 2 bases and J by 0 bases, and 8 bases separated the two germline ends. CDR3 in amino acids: CASSLGKHSNQPQHF. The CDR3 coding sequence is TGTGCCAGCAGTTTAGGCAAACATAGCAATCAGCCCCAGCATTTT.

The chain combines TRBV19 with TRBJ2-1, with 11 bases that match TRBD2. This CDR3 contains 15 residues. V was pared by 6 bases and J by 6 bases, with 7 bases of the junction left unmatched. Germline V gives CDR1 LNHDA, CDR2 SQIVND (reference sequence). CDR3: CASSVTSGNFNEQFF. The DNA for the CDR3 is TGTGCCAGTAGCGTGACTAGCGGGAATTTCAATGAGCAGTTCTTC.

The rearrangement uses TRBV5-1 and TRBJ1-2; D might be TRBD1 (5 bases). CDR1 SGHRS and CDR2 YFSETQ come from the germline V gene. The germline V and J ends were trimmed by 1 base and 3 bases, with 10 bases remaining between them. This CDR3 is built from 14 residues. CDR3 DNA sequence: TGCGCCAGCAGCTTGAGGCAGGGTGACTATGGCTACACCTTC. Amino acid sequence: CASSLRQGDYGYTF.

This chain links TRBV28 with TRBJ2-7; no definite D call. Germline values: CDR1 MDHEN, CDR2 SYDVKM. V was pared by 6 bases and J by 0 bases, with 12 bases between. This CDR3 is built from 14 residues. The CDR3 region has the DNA TGTGCCAGCAGAACGCAGTCAAGCTCCTACGAGCAGTACTTC. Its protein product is CASRTQSSSYEQYF.

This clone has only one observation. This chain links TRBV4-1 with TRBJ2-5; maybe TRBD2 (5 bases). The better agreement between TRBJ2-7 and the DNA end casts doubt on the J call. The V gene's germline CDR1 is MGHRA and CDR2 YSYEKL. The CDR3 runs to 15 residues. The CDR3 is CASAPAEAGEYEQYF. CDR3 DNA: TGCGCCAGTGCTCCGGCGGAGGCTGGGGAATACGAGCAGTACTTC.

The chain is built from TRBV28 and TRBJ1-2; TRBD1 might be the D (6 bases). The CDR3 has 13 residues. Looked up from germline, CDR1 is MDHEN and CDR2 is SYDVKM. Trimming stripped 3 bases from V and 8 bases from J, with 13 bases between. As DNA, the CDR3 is TGTGCCAGCAGTTTCGAGCAGGGGAGAGGCTACACCTTC. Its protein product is CASSFEQGRGYTF.

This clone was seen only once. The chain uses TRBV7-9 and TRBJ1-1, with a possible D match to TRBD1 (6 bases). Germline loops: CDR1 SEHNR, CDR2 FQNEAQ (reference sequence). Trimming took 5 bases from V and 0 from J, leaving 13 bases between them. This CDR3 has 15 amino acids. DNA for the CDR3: TGTGCCAGCAGCCGGGGGGGCTTTATGAACACTGAAGCTTTCTTT. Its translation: CASSRGGFMNTEAFF. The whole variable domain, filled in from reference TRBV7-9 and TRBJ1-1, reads DTGVSQNPRHKITKRGQNVTFRCDPISEHNRLYWYRQTLGQGPEFLTYFQNEAQLEKSRLLSDRFSAERPKGSFSTLEIQRTEQGDSAMYLCASSRGGFMNTEAFFGQGTRLTVV.

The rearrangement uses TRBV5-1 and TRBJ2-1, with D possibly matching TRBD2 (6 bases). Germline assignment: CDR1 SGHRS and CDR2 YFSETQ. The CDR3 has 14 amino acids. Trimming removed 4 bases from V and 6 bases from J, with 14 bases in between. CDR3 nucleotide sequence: TGCGCCAGCAGCGGGCTAGTGGGGGGCAATGAGCAGTTCTTC. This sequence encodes CASSGLVGGNEQFF.

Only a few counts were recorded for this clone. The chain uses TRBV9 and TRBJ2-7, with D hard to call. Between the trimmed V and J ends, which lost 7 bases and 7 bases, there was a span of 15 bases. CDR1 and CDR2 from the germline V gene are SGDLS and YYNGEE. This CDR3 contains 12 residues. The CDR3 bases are TGTGCCAGCGGAAACCCGGGTTTAGAGCAGTACTTC. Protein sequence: CASGNPGLEQYF.

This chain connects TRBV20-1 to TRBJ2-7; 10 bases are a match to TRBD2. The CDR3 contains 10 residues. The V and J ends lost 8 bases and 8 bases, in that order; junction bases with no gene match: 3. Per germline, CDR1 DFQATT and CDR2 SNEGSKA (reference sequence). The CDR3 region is CSLAGEKQYF. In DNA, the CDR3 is TGCAGTCTAGCGGGAGAGAAGCAGTACTTC.

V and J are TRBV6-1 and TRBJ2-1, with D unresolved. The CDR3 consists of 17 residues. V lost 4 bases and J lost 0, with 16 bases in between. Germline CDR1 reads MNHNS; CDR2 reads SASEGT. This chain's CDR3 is CASSATMTSRSYNEQFF. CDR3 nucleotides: TGTGCCAGCAGTGCTACAATGACATCTCGCTCCTACAATGAGCAGTTCTTC.

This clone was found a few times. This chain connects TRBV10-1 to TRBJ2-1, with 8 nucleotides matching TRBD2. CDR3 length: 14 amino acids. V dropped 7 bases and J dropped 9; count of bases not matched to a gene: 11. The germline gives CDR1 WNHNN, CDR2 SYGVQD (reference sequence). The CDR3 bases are TGCGCCAGCACTCCGGGACTAGGGAGAGGTGAGCAGTTCTTC. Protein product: CASTPGLGRGEQFF.

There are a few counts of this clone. This CDR3 reads CSVVYFGLVFF. CDR3 DNA: TGCAGCGTTGTATATTTTGGACTCGTGTTTTTT. The chain couples TRBV29-1 to TRBJ1-4; D ambiguous. The CDR3 has 11 residues. Trimming shortened V by 4 bases and J by 15 bases, and 15 bases separated the two germline ends. Germline CDR1 is SQVTM and CDR2 is ANQGSEA.

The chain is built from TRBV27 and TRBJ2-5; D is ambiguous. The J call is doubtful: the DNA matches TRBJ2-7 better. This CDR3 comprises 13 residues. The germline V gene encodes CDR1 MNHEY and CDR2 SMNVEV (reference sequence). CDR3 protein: CASSLAESYEQYF. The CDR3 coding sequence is TGTGCCAGCAGTTTAGCTGAATCCTACGAGCAGTACTTC.

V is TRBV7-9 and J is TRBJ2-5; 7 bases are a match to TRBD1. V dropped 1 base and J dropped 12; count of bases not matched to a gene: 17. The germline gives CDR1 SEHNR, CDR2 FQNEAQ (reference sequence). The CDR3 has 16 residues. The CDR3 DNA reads TGTGCCAGCAGCTTAGTTCTAGACAGGGAAAGAGACCGGGAGTACTTC. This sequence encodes CASSLVLDRERDREYF.

This chain's CDR3 is CASSRDGLNTEAFF. The CDR3 DNA reads TGTGCCAGCAGCCGAGACGGGTTGAACACTGAAGCTTTCTTT. V usage is TRBV7-9 and J usage is TRBJ1-1; D is ambiguous. The V end lost 5 bases, the J end lost 0 bases, and 10 bases lay between the germline ends. The CDR3 is 14 amino acids. From germline, CDR1 is SEHNR and CDR2 FQNEAQ (reference sequence).

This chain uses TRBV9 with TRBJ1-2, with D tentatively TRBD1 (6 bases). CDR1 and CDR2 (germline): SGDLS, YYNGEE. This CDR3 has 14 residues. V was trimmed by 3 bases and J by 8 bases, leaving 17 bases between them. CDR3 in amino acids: CASSDRGGGSGYTF. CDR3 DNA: TGTGCCAGCAGCGACAGAGGGGGAGGGAGCGGCTACACCTTC.

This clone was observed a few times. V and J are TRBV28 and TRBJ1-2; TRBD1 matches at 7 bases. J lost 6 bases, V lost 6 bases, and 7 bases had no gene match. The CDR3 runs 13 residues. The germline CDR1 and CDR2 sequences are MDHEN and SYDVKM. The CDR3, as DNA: TGTGCCAGCAGGAGACAGGGAACTAATGGCTACACCTTC. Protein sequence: CASRRQGTNGYTF.

The CDR3 DNA follows: TGTGCCAGCCAAGCTCCAGAACCGCGGGGGCCGGGCACAGATACGCAGTATTTT. Protein product: CASQAPEPRGPGTDTQYF. V and J are TRBV14 and TRBJ2-3, with D possibly being TRBD2 (7 bases). This CDR3 has 18 residues. V lost 8 bases, J lost 1 base, and 25 bases lay in between. Germline V gene data show CDR1 as SGHDN and CDR2 as FVKESK.

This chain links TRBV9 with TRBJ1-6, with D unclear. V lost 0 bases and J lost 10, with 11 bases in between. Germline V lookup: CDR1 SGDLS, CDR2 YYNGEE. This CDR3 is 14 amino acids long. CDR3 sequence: CASSVGEGDSPLHF. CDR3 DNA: TGTGCCAGCAGCGTAGGGGAGGGCGACTCACCCCTCCACTTT.